These 10 T cell receptor beta chains share one sample of origin, sequenced in a study of technical replicates of blood from a handful of donors. Method: immunoSEQ multiplex PCR; TCRdb's copy keeps in-frame clones and lacks some. The data contain 45,000 to 55,000 clones, less than 95% of them singletons. Sequencing was done on a sample of T cells isolated from PBMCs. These receptors were collected from a human donor in good health.

The chain links TRBV15 to TRBJ1-5; 7 bases align to TRBD1. The V and J ends lost 3 bases and 0 bases, in that order; junction bases with no gene match: 14. The CDR3 is 19 amino acids. In germline, CDR1 is LNHNV, CDR2 YYDKDF (reference sequence). CDR3 sequence (DNA): TGTGCCACCAGCAGGAGCTTAGACAGGGTTGGCTATAGCAATCAGCCCCAGCATTTT. This codes for CATSRSLDRVGYSNQPQHF.

This clone was picked up a small number of times. V usage is TRBV5-4 and J usage is TRBJ1-1; TRBD1 matches 7 bases. The V gene's germline CDR1 is SGHNT and CDR2 YYREEE (reference sequence). V lost 0 bases and J lost 4; bases outside the gene matches: 9. The CDR3 runs to 16 residues. In DNA form, the CDR3 reads TGTGCCAGCAGCTTGGTGGGTGGAGGGGGCCTCACTGAAGCTTTCTTT. It translates to CASSLVGGGGLTEAFF.

The rearrangement uses TRBV10-1 and TRBJ1-1; D remains unclear. V was trimmed by 4 bases and J by 1 base, leaving 7 bases between them. The CDR3 extends over 13 amino acids. The germline V gene has CDR1 WNHNN and CDR2 SYGVQD (reference sequence). CDR3 DNA: TGCGCCAGCAGTGCCCAGGAGAACACTGAAGCTTTCTTT. Translating gives CASSAQENTEAFF.

The chain is built from TRBV11-3 and TRBJ2-7; TRBD1 aligns across 9 bases. The CDR3 runs 15 residues. Germline CDR1 SGHNT, CDR2 YENEEA. V was pared by 7 bases and J by 0 bases, with 7 bases of the junction left unmatched. CDR3 bases: TGTGCCAGCAACGACCGGGACAGGGCCTCCTACGAGCAGTACTTC. Translating it yields CASNDRDRASYEQYF. Looking up the rest from reference TRBV11-3 and TRBJ2-7 gives the full variable domain: EAGVVQSPRYKIIEKKQPVAFWCNPISGHNTLYWYLQNLGQGPELLIRYENEEAVDDSQLPKDRFSAERLKGVDSTLKIQPAELGDSAVYLCASNDRDRASYEQYFGPGTRLTVT.

The chain couples TRBV9 to TRBJ2-7; TRBD2 matches at 11 bases. Germline V gene sequence: CDR1 SGDLS, CDR2 YYNGEE. J gave up 7 bases and V 0 bases, and 6 bases lay outside the gene matches. This CDR3 is 15 amino acids long. As DNA, the CDR3 is TGTGCCAGCAGCGTAGATTTAGCGGGGGGGCGTGAGCAGTACTTC. It specifies CASSVDLAGGREQYF. Full variable domain (missing parts from reference TRBV9 and TRBJ2-7): DSGVTQTPKHLITATGQRVTLRCSPRSGDLSVYWYQQSLDQGLQFLIQYYNGEERAKGNILERFSAQQFPDLHSELNLSSLELGDSALYFCASSVDLAGGREQYFGPGTRLTVT.

This clone was counted only a few times. This CDR3 reads CASRHGQGTVYEQYF. CDR3 DNA sequence: TGTGCCAGCAGACATGGACAGGGGACTGTTTACGAGCAGTACTTC. The chain is built from TRBV7-9 and TRBJ2-7; 9 bases fit TRBD1. Trimming removed 6 bases from V and 4 bases from J; junction bases left unmatched: 10. This CDR3 is built from 15 residues. Per germline, CDR1 SEHNR and CDR2 FQNEAQ (reference sequence).

The chain combines TRBV9 with TRBJ2-1, with D possibly TRBD2 on 6 matching bases. With 5 bases removed from V and 10 bases from J, the gap between germline ends came to 10 bases. There are 11 residues in the CDR3. From germline, CDR1 is SGDLS and CDR2 YYNGEE. The CDR3 protein is CASSLRGEQFF. CDR3 sequence (DNA): TGTGCCAGCAGTCTTCGGGGGGAGCAGTTCTTC.

The chain combines TRBV28 with TRBJ1-2; no clear D gene. The CDR3 spans 15 residues. Germline-derived CDR1 and CDR2 are MDHEN and SYDVKM. Trimming stripped 6 bases from V and 0 bases from J, with 14 bases between. The DNA of the CDR3 is TGTGCCAGCAGCCAAGCAGGATCCGCTAACTATGGCTACACCTTC. Translation: CASSQAGSANYGYTF.

J is TRBJ2-1 and V is TRBV10-3; 9 nucleotides match TRBD2. CDR1 is ENHRY and CDR2 is SYGVKD in the germline V gene. Trimming cost V 2 bases and J 8 bases; bases outside gene matches: 7. There are 15 residues in the CDR3. CDR3 protein: CAISEVASGIHEQFF. The CDR3, as DNA: TGTGCCATCAGTGAGGTGGCTAGCGGGATACATGAGCAGTTCTTC.

The chain uses TRBV7-9 and TRBJ2-1, with D possibly TRBD2 on 6 matching bases. Germline V gene lookup returns CDR1 SEHNR and CDR2 FQNEAQ (reference sequence). Trimming removed 8 bases at V and 7 bases at J, with 12 bases between. The CDR3 has 12 residues. CDR3 DNA sequence: TGTGCCAGCCAAAGCGGGTGGAATGAGCAGTTCTTC. It is translated as CASQSGWNEQFF.